This is a list of T cell receptor beta chains from one sample in a study of TIL therapy for anti-PD-1-resistant metastatic lung cancer. Profiling relied on immunoSEQ multiplex PCR, and the TCRdb table lists in-frame clones only, not all of them. The sample gives approximately 30,000 clones, just under 75% of which show up once; around 2.9% is in the top ten. Sample: blood, taken at baseline. Every receptor here comes from a woman aged 30 to 85 with non-small cell lung cancer. The CDR3 runs from the conserved cysteine through the conserved F or W. Fields, in order: CDR3 DNA, CDR3 protein, D gene, J gene, clone size, V gene. D genes are given only for firm matches. Expanded clones are given a class, and other clones once, few, many or no size at all.

DNA: TGTGCCAGCAGGGACAGGGGTAATTCACCCCTCCACTTT
CDR3: CASRDRGNSPLHF
D: TRBD1
J: TRBJ1-6
size: few
V: TRBV6-5

DNA: TGCGCCAGCAGAATACTAATGACAGGGATCAATGAGCAGTTCTTC
CDR3: CASRILMTGINEQFF
D: TRBD1
J: TRBJ2-1
size: NA
V: TRBV10-2

DNA: TGTGCCAGTAGTATAGTCGGTACCGATCTGGAGGAGCAGTACTTC
CDR3: CASSIVGTDLEEQYF
D: NA
J: TRBJ2-7
size: NA
V: TRBV19

DNA: TGTGCCAGCAGGCTAGAGCCTAGGACCGGGGAGCTGTTTTTT
CDR3: CASRLEPRTGELFF
D: NA
J: TRBJ2-2
size: NA
V: TRBV6-1

DNA: TGTGCCACCAGCAGGATAACAGGGGATCAGCCCCAGCATTTT
CDR3: CATSRITGDQPQHF
D: TRBD1
J: TRBJ1-5
size: few
V: TRBV15

DNA: TGTGCCAGCAGCTTGCGCACTAGCGGGACTTACAATGAGCAGTTCTTC
CDR3: CASSLRTSGTYNEQFF
D: TRBD2
J: TRBJ2-1
size: NA
V: TRBV5-4

DNA: TGTGCCAGCATCCAGACAGGGCGTTCCTACAATGAGCAGTTCTTC
CDR3: CASIQTGRSYNEQFF
D: TRBD1
J: TRBJ2-1
size: NA
V: TRBV28

DNA: TGTGCCAGCAGCGGAACAGGATCTCCCTATGGCTACACCTTC
CDR3: CASSGTGSPYGYTF
D: NA
J: TRBJ1-2
size: NA
V: TRBV9

DNA: TGTGCCAGCAGTCCCGTCCCTAGTGATAGGGATGGGCAGTACTTC
CDR3: CASSPVPSDRDGQYF
D: NA
J: TRBJ2-7
size: NA
V: TRBV5-6

DNA: TGCGCCAGCAGCCAATACGGACAGGGCGGGAGTGAGCAGTTCTTC
CDR3: CASSQYGQGGSEQFF
D: NA
J: TRBJ2-1
size: NA
V: TRBV5-1

DNA: TGTGCCAGTAGTATAGCGTCAGGGCTAAGCAATCAGCCCCAGCATTTT
CDR3: CASSIASGLSNQPQHF
D: NA
J: TRBJ1-5
size: NA
V: TRBV19

DNA: TGTGCCAGCACCAGGGAGGGGGCAAGGACTGAAGCTTTCTTT
CDR3: CASTREGARTEAFF
D: TRBD1
J: TRBJ1-1
size: NA
V: TRBV6-1

DNA: TGTGCCATCCAGTCGGATTCTGGGGCCAACGTCCTGACTTTC
CDR3: CAIQSDSGANVLTF
D: NA
J: TRBJ2-6
size: NA
V: TRBV10-3

DNA: TGTGCCAGTAGGGGGACAGGGGCCTATGGCTACACCTTC
CDR3: CASRGTGAYGYTF
D: TRBD1
J: TRBJ1-2
size: NA
V: TRBV19

DNA: TGTGCCAGCAGGCAGGTTGGTGGTGGCTACACCTTC
CDR3: CASRQVGGGYTF
D: NA
J: TRBJ1-2
size: few
V: TRBV18

DNA: TGTGCCAGCAGTGCGGACAGGGGTCGGCAAGAGACCCAGTACTTC
CDR3: CASSADRGRQETQYF
D: TRBD1
J: TRBJ2-5
size: NA
V: TRBV6-1

DNA: TGCAGTGCTACACCCCAGGACGAGCAGTACTTC
CDR3: CSATPQDEQYF
D: NA
J: TRBJ2-7
size: once
V: TRBV20-1

DNA: TGTGCCTCAGCGGCACAGGCAAGTTCTGGAAACACCATATATTTT
CDR3: CASAAQASSGNTIYF
D: NA
J: TRBJ1-3
size: NA
V: TRBV6-1

DNA: TGTGCCAGCAGTGAAGCGTACGCTAACATTCAGTACTTC
CDR3: CASSEAYANIQYF
D: NA
J: TRBJ2-4
size: few
V: TRBV6-1

DNA: TGTGCCTGGCGCCTAAGCGTCGGTGAGCAGTTCTTC
CDR3: CAWRLSVGEQFF
D: NA
J: TRBJ2-1
size: NA
V: TRBV30

DNA: TGTGCCAGCAGTTACGACTCCTTAAATGAGCAGTTCTTC
CDR3: CASSYDSLNEQFF
D: NA
J: TRBJ2-1
size: NA
V: TRBV6-6

DNA: TGCGCCAGCAGCTCAACCCAAGCGGGAGGCCACGAGCAGTACTTC
CDR3: CASSSTQAGGHEQYF
D: TRBD2
J: TRBJ2-7
size: NA
V: TRBV5-1

DNA: TGCGCCAGCAGCTTGGCCGAGACAGGTGGAATTAAGCATTTT
CDR3: CASSLAETGGIKHF
D: NA
J: TRBJ1-5
size: NA
V: TRBV5-1

DNA: TGTGCCAGCAGTGGAACCCCAGGGGGCTACACCTTC
CDR3: CASSGTPGGYTF
D: NA
J: TRBJ1-2
size: few
V: TRBV25-1

DNA: TGCGCCAGCGGGCCGGGTTACGAGCAGTACTTC
CDR3: CASGPGYEQYF
D: NA
J: TRBJ2-7
size: NA
V: TRBV10-2

DNA: TGCGCCAGCAGCCCGGAAGGTAGCGGGAGAAAAGAGCAGTACTTC
CDR3: CASSPEGSGRKEQYF
D: TRBD2
J: TRBJ2-7
size: NA
V: TRBV5-1

DNA: TGTGCCAGCAGATTGACATTGGCCTACGAGCAGTACTTC
CDR3: CASRLTLAYEQYF
D: NA
J: TRBJ2-7
size: NA
V: TRBV27

DNA: TGCGCCAGCAGCTGGGGGGACTCGAACACCGGGGAGCTGTTTTTT
CDR3: CASSWGDSNTGELFF
D: NA
J: TRBJ2-2
size: NA
V: TRBV5-1

DNA: TGTGCCAGCAGCTTAACGCCCAGTCGATCTGGGGCCAACGTCCTGACTTTC
CDR3: CASSLTPSRSGANVLTF
D: NA
J: TRBJ2-6
size: once
V: TRBV7-8

DNA: TGTGCCAGCAGTCCACCGGGACCTACTCCGGGGGCACATTTT
CDR3: CASSPPGPTPGAHF
D: NA
J: TRBJ1-5
size: NA
V: TRBV28

DNA: TGTGCCAGCAGTTTATCCTGGTCCAATCAGCCCCAGCATTTT
CDR3: CASSLSWSNQPQHF
D: NA
J: TRBJ1-5
size: NA
V: TRBV27

DNA: TGTGCCAGTAGAACAGCCCTTCTCACAGATACGCAGTATTTT
CDR3: CASRTALLTDTQYF
D: NA
J: TRBJ2-3
size: once
V: TRBV19

DNA: TGTGCCACCAACAAAAAAACCCGACTAGCCCACAATGAGCAGTTCTTC
CDR3: CATNKKTRLAHNEQFF
D: TRBD2
J: TRBJ2-1
size: NA
V: TRBV15